These 9 T cell receptor beta chains originate from one sample sequenced in a study of post-analysis software for immune sequencing data. Whole-study findings and limits: Controls showed lower frequencies than patients for several TRBV segments, and TRBV5-6, TRBV5-1 and TRBV20-1 were among these.

The antigens for these receptors are not known. Libraries were made from TCR beta cDNA, and they carried unique molecular identifiers. TCRdb re-called the PCR reads through MiXCR, storing one row per CDR3 protein. The profile covers 150,000 to 200,000 distinct CDR3 sequences, with 25% to 35% appearing a single time and about 1.6% taken by the ten largest. What was sequenced was blood. The receptors were gathered from a girl aged 10 to 17 with multiple sclerosis.

At least ten counts were recorded for this clonotype. The genes are TRBV16 and TRBJ2-7; D uncertain. The CDR3 sequence is 17 residues long. The V gene's germline CDR1 is KGHSY and CDR2 FQNENV. V lost 3 bases to trimming and J lost 2 bases, with 20 bases between them. The CDR3 loop is CASSQTPLRRETYEQYF. The CDR3 DNA follows: TGTGCCAGCAGCCAGACCCCCTTACGGCGAGAAACCTACGAGCAGTACTTC.

Concerning this clonotype: A read error is possible here, since a much larger clone lies one base away. The genes are TRBV29-1 and TRBJ2-7; 10 bases line up with TRBD1. V trimming: 5 bases; J trimming: 7 bases; junction bases outside the gene matches: 5. CDR1 and CDR2 (germline): SQVTM, ANQGSEA. The CDR3 loop spans 12 amino acids. The CDR3 bases are TGCAGCGTTATCCGGGACAGGGGTGAGCAGTACTTC. It codes for CSVIRDRGEQYF.

This clonotype showed up just a few times. As DNA, the CDR3 is TGTGCCAGCAGGTTGGTTAATCAGCCCCAGCATTTT. It yields the protein CASRLVNQPQHF. The V call is TRBV12-3 or TRBV12-4, the J call TRBJ1-5; D gene unclear. V shed 6 bases and J shed 4 bases, with 7 bases lying between them. The CDR3 totals 12 residues.

In this sample, this clonotype turned up a few times. V is TRBV14 and J is TRBJ1-5; 7 bases align to TRBD1. J gave up 6 bases and V 4 bases, and 9 bases lay outside the gene matches. CDR3 length equals 15 residues. Germline V gene sequence: CDR1 SGHDN, CDR2 FVKESK. DNA of the CDR3: TGTGCCAGCAGCCTGGGACAGCCTCGGGGTCAGCCCCAGCATTTT. Encoded protein: CASSLGQPRGQPQHF.

The chain links TRBV12-3 or TRBV12-4 to TRBJ1-1; D is uncertain. The CDR3 is made up of 13 amino acids. V lost 6 bases and J lost 5, with 13 bases in between. The CDR3 nucleotides are TGTGCCAGCAGGGCGAGGGAAGGGACTGAAGCTTTCTTT. Protein: CASRAREGTEAFF.

The rearrangement uses TRBV9 and TRBJ2-2; 10 bases agree with TRBD2. Trimming at V came to 2 bases and at J to 1 base, leaving 2 bases not matched to a gene. Germline lookup yields CDR1 SGDLS and CDR2 YYNGEE. This CDR3 is built from 16 residues. The CDR3 loop reads CASSVPSGRNTGELFF. CDR3 DNA: TGTGCCAGCAGCGTCCCTAGCGGGAGGAACACCGGGGAGCTGTTTTTT.

Concerning this clonotype itself: This may be a read error, as it is one base from a much larger clone. This chain joins TRBV5-6 and TRBJ2-3; D not certain. The CDR3 is made up of 12 amino acids. From germline, CDR1 is SGHDT and CDR2 YYEEEE. The CDR3 DNA sequence: TGTGCCAGCAGACAAAGCACAGATATGCAGTATTTT. This gives the protein CASRQSTDMQYF.

This clonotype was counted a few times. The chain has TRBV3-1 and TRBJ1-1; D remains ambiguous. Trimming took off 3 bases at V and 3 bases at J, with 8 bases between the two ends. The CDR3 spans 13 residues. Per the germline V gene, CDR1 is LGHDT and CDR2 is YNNKEL (reference sequence). Here the CDR3 reads CASSQPADTEAFF. CDR3 DNA: TGTGCCAGCAGCCAGCCTGCGGACACTGAAGCTTTCTTT.

The rearrangement uses TRBV5-1 and TRBJ1-1; TRBD1 matches 7 bases. Germline values: CDR1 SGHRS, CDR2 YFSETQ. Trimming cost V 3 bases and J 3 bases; bases outside gene matches: 8. The CDR3 loop spans 15 amino acids. The CDR3, as DNA: TGCGCCAGCAGCTATGGGGACAGAGTTGACACTGAAGCTTTCTTT. It translates to CASSYGDRVDTEAFF.